A selection of T cell receptor beta chains follows, all from one sample in a study of siplizumab effects on memory and regulatory T cells. The antigens these receptors bind are not known. Repertoires were generated with immunoSEQ multiplex PCR, while TCRdb's copy carries only in-frame clones and drops some. Among under 20,000 clones, roughly 51% were seen once, and the ten largest hold roughly 5%. Input material: CFSE-low (dividing) CD4+ T cells sorted from an allogeneic mixed lymphocyte reaction. These receptors were collected from a human donor in good health; the cells came from an allogeneic mixed lymphocyte reaction. The conserved cysteine and the conserved F or W are not part of the CDR3 here. The order of the fields is J gene, D gene, V gene, CDR3 protein. D genes are given only for firm matches.

j_call: TRBJ2-2
d_call: .
v_call: TRBV5-1
cdr3_aa: ASSSAARNTGELF

j_call: TRBJ2-3
d_call: .
v_call: TRBV5-6
cdr3_aa: ASSLVTNPDTDTQY

j_call: TRBJ2-1
d_call: .
v_call: TRBV7-3
cdr3_aa: ASSLRASLNEQF

j_call: TRBJ1-3
d_call: .
v_call: TRBV19
cdr3_aa: ASSTFSGNTIY

j_call: TRBJ2-5
d_call: .
v_call: TRBV18
cdr3_aa: ASSSTPGSGETQY

j_call: TRBJ2-2
d_call: .
v_call: TRBV2
cdr3_aa: ASTQENTGELF

j_call: TRBJ2-7
d_call: .
v_call: TRBV4-2
cdr3_aa: ASSSRTESYEQY

j_call: TRBJ2-5
d_call: TRBD1
v_call: TRBV4-1
cdr3_aa: ASSQGQGAETQY

j_call: TRBJ1-1
d_call: .
v_call: TRBV5-1
cdr3_aa: ASSLAPGYTEAF

j_call: TRBJ2-1
d_call: TRBD1
v_call: TRBV7-9
cdr3_aa: ASSLGQGIHRSYNEQF

j_call: TRBJ1-2
d_call: .
v_call: TRBV5-4
cdr3_aa: ASSFDNFYGYT

j_call: TRBJ1-2
d_call: TRBD1
v_call: TRBV19
cdr3_aa: ASSMGDRDYGYT

j_call: TRBJ1-6
d_call: .
v_call: TRBV7-9
cdr3_aa: ASSLDRVSPLH

j_call: TRBJ2-3
d_call: TRBD1
v_call: TRBV19
cdr3_aa: ASRRRGQVLTDTQY

j_call: TRBJ1-1
d_call: TRBD1
v_call: TRBV11-2
cdr3_aa: ASRATTGGDTEAF

j_call: TRBJ2-3
d_call: .
v_call: TRBV27
cdr3_aa: ASSFQGTDTQY

j_call: TRBJ2-4
d_call: .
v_call: TRBV21-1
cdr3_aa: ASSYSPGAKNIQY